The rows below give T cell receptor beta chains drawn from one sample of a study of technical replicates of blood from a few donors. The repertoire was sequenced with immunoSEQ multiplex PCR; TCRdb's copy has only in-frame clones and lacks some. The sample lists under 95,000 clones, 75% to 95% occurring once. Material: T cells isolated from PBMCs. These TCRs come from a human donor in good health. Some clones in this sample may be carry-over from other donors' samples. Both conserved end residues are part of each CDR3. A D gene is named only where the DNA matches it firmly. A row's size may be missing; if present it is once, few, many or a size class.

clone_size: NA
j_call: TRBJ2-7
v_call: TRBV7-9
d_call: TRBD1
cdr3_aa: CASSWTGGAYEQYF
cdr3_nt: TGTGCCAGCAGCTGGACAGGGGGGGCCTACGAGCAGTACTTC

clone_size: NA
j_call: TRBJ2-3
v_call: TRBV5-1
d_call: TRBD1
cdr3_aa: CASSSRGLDTQYF
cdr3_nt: TGCGCCAGCAGCAGCAGGGGGCTCGATACGCAGTATTTT

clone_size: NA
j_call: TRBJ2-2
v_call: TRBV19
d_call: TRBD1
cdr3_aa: CASSIDRGQGNTGELFF
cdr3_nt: TGTGCCAGTAGTATAGATCGTGGACAGGGGAACACCGGGGAGCTGTTTTTT

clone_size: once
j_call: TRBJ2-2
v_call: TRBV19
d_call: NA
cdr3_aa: CASSPLSAVDTGELFF
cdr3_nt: TGTGCCAGTAGCCCCCTCAGCGCCGTGGACACCGGGGAGCTGTTTTTT

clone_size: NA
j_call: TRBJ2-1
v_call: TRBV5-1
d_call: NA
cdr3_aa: CASSLETTEQFF
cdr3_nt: TGCGCCAGCAGCTTGGAGACTACCGAGCAGTTCTTC

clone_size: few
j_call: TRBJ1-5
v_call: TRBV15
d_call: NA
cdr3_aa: CATSKGDIQNQPQHF
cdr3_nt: TGTGCCACCAGCAAAGGGGACATTCAAAATCAGCCCCAGCATTTT

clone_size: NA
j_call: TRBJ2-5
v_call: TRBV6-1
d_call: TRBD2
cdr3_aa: CASSDGLAAGETQYF
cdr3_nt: TGTGCCAGCAGTGACGGGCTAGCGGCGGGGGAGACCCAGTACTTC

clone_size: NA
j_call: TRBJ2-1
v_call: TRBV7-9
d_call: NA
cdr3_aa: CASRQNLGSQGDNEQFF
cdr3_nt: TGTGCCAGCAGACAAAACTTAGGGTCACAGGGAGACAATGAGCAGTTCTTC

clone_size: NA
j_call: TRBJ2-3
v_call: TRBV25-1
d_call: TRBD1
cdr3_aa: CASSDGQGVISDTQYF
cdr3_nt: TGTGCCAGCAGTGATGGGCAGGGGGTTATATCGGATACGCAGTATTTT

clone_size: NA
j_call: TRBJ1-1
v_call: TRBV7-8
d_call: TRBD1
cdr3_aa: CASSRQGGTEAFF
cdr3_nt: TGTGCCAGCAGTCGACAGGGCGGCACTGAAGCTTTCTTT

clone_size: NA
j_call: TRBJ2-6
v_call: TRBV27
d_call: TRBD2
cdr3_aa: CASSPWGLAVASGANVLTF
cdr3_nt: TGTGCCAGCAGTCCCTGGGGACTAGCGGTGGCCTCGGGGGCCAACGTCCTGACTTTC